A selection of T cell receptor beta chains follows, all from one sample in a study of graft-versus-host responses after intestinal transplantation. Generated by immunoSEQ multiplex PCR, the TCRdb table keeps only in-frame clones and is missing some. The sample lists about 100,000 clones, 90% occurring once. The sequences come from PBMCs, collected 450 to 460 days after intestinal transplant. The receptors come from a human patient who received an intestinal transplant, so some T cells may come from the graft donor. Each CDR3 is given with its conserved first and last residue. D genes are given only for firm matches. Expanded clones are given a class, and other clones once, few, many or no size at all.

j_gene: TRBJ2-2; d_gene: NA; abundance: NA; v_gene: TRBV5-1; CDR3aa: CANSDGYTGELFF; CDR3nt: TGCGCCAACTCGGACGGATACACCGGGGAGCTGTTTTTT
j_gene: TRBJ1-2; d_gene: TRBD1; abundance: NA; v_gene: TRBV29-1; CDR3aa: CSVGQGDGGYTF; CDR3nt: TGCAGCGTTGGACAGGGGGACGGTGGCTACACCTTC
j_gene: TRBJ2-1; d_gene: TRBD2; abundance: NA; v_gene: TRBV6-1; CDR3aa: CASSVVISGGHNEQFF; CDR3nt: TGTGCCAGCAGTGTGGTCATTAGCGGGGGGCACAATGAGCAGTTCTTC
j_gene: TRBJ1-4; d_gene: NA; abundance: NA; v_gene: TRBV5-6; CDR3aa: CASSRATNEKLFF; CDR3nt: TGTGCCAGCAGCCGTGCAACTAATGAAAAACTGTTTTTT
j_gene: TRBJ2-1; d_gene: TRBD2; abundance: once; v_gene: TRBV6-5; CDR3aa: CASSYSAGGINNEQFF; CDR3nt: TGTGCCAGCAGTTACTCAGCGGGGGGAATTAACAATGAGCAGTTCTTC
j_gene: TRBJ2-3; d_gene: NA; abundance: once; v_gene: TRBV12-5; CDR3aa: CASGLSGDKDTQYF; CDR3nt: TGTGCTAGTGGTTTGTCAGGGGACAAAGATACGCAGTATTTT
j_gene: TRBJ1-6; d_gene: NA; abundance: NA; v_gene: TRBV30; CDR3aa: CAWTFLSYNSPLHF; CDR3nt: TGTGCCTGGACCTTCCTCTCCTATAATTCACCCCTCCACTTT
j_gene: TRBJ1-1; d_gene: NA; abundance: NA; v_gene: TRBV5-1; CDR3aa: CASSFPGESHSAEAFF; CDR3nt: TGCGCCAGCAGCTTTCCGGGGGAGTCACACTCGGCTGAAGCTTTCTTT
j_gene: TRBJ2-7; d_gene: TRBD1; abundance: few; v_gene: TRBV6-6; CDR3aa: CASSYSQQGGYEQYF; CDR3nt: TGTGCCAGCAGTTACAGCCAACAGGGGGGCTACGAGCAGTACTTC
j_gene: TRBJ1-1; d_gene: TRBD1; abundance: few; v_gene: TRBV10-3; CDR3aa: CAITPTGGGTEAFF; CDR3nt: TGTGCCATCACCCCGACAGGGGGAGGCACTGAAGCTTTCTTT
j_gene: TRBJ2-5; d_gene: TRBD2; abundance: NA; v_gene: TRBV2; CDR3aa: CASSGTSGGQETQYF; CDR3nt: TGTGCCAGCAGTGGGACTAGCGGGGGGCAAGAGACCCAGTACTTC
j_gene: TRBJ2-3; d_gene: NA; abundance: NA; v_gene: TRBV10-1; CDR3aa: CASSESTDTQYF; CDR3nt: TGCGCCAGCAGTGAGAGCACAGATACGCAGTATTTT
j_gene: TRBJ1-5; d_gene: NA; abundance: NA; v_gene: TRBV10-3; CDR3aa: CAISEGLTGWSNQPQHF; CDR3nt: TGTGCCATCAGTGAGGGACTTACAGGGTGGAGCAATCAGCCCCAGCATTTT
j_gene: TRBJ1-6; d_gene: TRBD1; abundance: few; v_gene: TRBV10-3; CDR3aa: CAISEYYRKGADNSPLHF; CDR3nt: TGTGCCATCAGTGAGTACTACCGAAAGGGGGCGGATAATTCACCCCTCCACTTT
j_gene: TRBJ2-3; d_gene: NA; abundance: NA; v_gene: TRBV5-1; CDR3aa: CASSPGLVSTDTQYF; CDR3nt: TGCGCCAGCAGCCCCGGTTTAGTCAGCACAGATACGCAGTATTTT
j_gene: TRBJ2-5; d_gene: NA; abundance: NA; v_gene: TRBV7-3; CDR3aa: CASSFGGPPRETQYF; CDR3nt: TGTGCCAGCAGCTTCGGGGGGCCTCCGCGGGAGACCCAGTACTTC